This T cell receptor beta chain originates from a study of beta chain features in type 1 diabetes. Overall study context: Examination of sorted cells across all samples involved over 95 million cells. Study observations and caveats: For TCRB rearrangement, an influence of HLA type remained unresolved here. Reduced insertions and increased deletions marked VDJ junctions in type 1 diabetes patients. Significant though moderate, a shortening of TCRB CDR3s appeared in all four CD4+ subsets of Type 1 diabetes patients.

Germline lookup yields CDR1 ENHRY and CDR2 SYGVKD. V was clipped by 3 bases and J by 8 bases, with 14 bases between them. CDR3 length: 14 amino acids. This clone was picked up a small number of times. What it recognizes is unknown. The sequenced template was cDNA made from the entire isolated RNA. Assay used: immunoSEQ multiplex PCR; TCRdb lists only in-frame clones, some missing. The sample records hundreds of thousands of clones, over 10% being singletons. The receptor comes from a man younger than 30 with type 1 diabetes. This chain joins TRBV10-3 and TRBJ2-1; D might be TRBD2 (6 bases). The source material was naive CD4+ T cells from blood. CDR3 in DNA: TGTGCCATCAGTGACGGGACTCTTGGCTATGAGCAGTTCTTC. Protein product: CAISDGTLGYEQFF.